These 20 T cell receptor beta chains originate from one sample sequenced in a study of blood T cell repertoires in COVID-19. The assay was immunoSEQ multiplex PCR, and TCRdb's table has in-frame clones only and misses some. Of about 59,000 clones listed, 80% to 95% are singletons. Source material: peripheral blood. The receptors derive from a man of 80 years or more with acute or convalescent COVID-19.

V gene TRBV3-1 (or the pseudogene TRBV3-2) combines with J gene TRBJ2-7; the D gene is possibly TRBD1 (5 bases). The CDR3 loop spans 15 amino acids. Germline CDR1 reads LGHDT; CDR2 reads YNNKEL (reference sequence). V was pared by 5 bases and J by 4 bases, with 18 bases between. This chain's CDR3 is CASSIMPDTRYEQYF. The CDR3 DNA reads TGTGCCAGCAGCATTATGCCGGACACACGATACGAGCAGTACTTC.

This clone has just one count. The chain is built from TRBV7-9 and TRBJ2-7; D possibly corresponds to TRBD1 (5 bases). CDR1 and CDR2 (germline): SEHNR, FQNEAQ (reference sequence). The CDR3 has 15 amino acids. The V end was cut by 1 base, the J end by 3 bases, with 13 bases between. This CDR3 is CASSLGPGKNYEQYF. The CDR3 DNA is TGTGCCAGCAGCTTAGGGCCAGGGAAGAACTACGAGCAGTACTTC.

The rearrangement links TRBV7-6 to TRBJ1-4, with 8 bases matching TRBD1. Germline V gene lookup returns CDR1 SGHVS and CDR2 FNYEAQ. V was pared by 5 bases and J by 8 bases, with 10 bases of the junction left unmatched. CDR3 size: 15 residues. DNA of the CDR3: TGTGCCAGCAGCCCCCAAACAGGGGGAGAAGAAAAACTGTTTTTT. Protein: CASSPQTGGEEKLFF.

The chain uses TRBV14 and TRBJ1-3; the D gene is possibly TRBD1 (6 bases). Germline-derived CDR1 and CDR2 are SGHDN and FVKESK. The CDR3 extends over 15 amino acids. The V end lost 0 bases, the J end lost 2 bases, and 8 bases lay between the germline ends. CDR3 in amino acids: CASSQDWGPGNTIYF. The CDR3 DNA is TGTGCCAGCAGCCAAGACTGGGGGCCTGGAAACACCATATATTTT.

The rearrangement uses TRBV7-9 and TRBJ2-3; a possible D gene is TRBD1 (5 bases). Trimming pared 0 bases from V and 14 bases from J, leaving 12 bases between. Germline V lookup: CDR1 SEHNR, CDR2 FQNEAQ (reference sequence). This CDR3 is built from 12 residues. CDR3 in DNA: TGTGCCAGCAGCTTAGCAGCGATAAGGGGGTATTTT. Translation gives CASSLAAIRGYF.

The rearrangement links TRBV7-2 to TRBJ2-7, with D maybe TRBD1 (5 bases). The length of the CDR3 is 15 residues. Germline lookup yields CDR1 SGHTA and CDR2 FQGNSA. V shed 1 base and J shed 3 bases, with 13 bases lying between them. CDR3 in amino acids: CASSLERQGIYEQYF. CDR3 in DNA: TGTGCCAGCAGCTTAGAAAGGCAGGGAATCTACGAGCAGTACTTC.

Here the CDR3 DNA reads TGTGCCAGCAGCGATCCCTGGACTCTCCAAGAGACCCAGTACTTC. Translated: CASSDPWTLQETQYF. The rearrangement uses TRBV7-9 and TRBJ2-5, with D perhaps matching TRBD2 (5 bases). Between the trimmed V and J ends, which lost 5 bases and 1 base, there was a span of 14 bases. Germline-derived CDR1 and CDR2 are SEHNR and FQNEAQ (reference sequence). CDR3 length: 15 amino acids.

The chain has TRBV6-5 and TRBJ1-2; D is uncertain. The CDR3 has 11 amino acids. Germline CDR1 MNHEY, CDR2 SVGAGI. Trimming left V 8 bases short and J 4 bases short, with 8 bases between. The CDR3 DNA reads as TGTGCCAGCGGACTGTCCTATGGCTACACCTTC. Residues: CASGLSYGYTF.

The V call is TRBV18, the J call TRBJ2-7; 9 positions match TRBD1. The CDR3 length is 14 residues. Germline trimming cut 0 bases from V and 6 bases from J; bases unmatched to any gene: 3. Germline assignment: CDR1 KGHSH and CDR2 LQKENI. The CDR3 DNA reads TGTGCCAGCTCACCACCGAAGACAGGGGGCGAGCAGTACTTC. Translated, it gives CASSPPKTGGEQYF.

The chain combines TRBV5-1 with TRBJ2-7; D call uncertain. Germline V gene lookup returns CDR1 SGHRS and CDR2 YFSETQ. Trimming cost V 2 bases and J 2 bases, with 8 bases left between them. The CDR3 has 13 amino acids. The CDR3 bases are TGCGCCAGCAGCTTCAACACCCCCTACGAGCAGTACTTC. As protein: CASSFNTPYEQYF.

This chain links TRBV18 with TRBJ2-7, with TRBD1 identical over 10 bases. The CDR3 is made up of 14 amino acids. The V gene end was trimmed by 2 bases and the J gene end by 6 bases; junction bases not matched to a gene: 4. CDR1 KGHSH and CDR2 LQKENI come from the germline V gene. In DNA, the CDR3 is TGTGCCAGCTCACCAGGACAGGGGGGGGCCGAGCAGTACTTC. It encodes CASSPGQGGAEQYF. Together with reference TRBV18 and TRBJ2-7, the CDR3 gives the full variable domain: NAGVMQNPRHLVRRRGQEARLRCSPMKGHSHVYWYRQLPEEGLKFMVYLQKENIIDESGMPKERFSAEFPKEGPSILRIQQVVRGDSAAYFCASSPGQGGAEQYFGPGTRLTVT.

The V call is TRBV5-1, the J call TRBJ2-5; a weak D match, TRBD1 (7 bases). Germline CDR1 reads SGHRS; CDR2 reads YFSETQ. The CDR3 length is 15 residues. Between the trimmed V and J ends, which lost 3 bases and 5 bases, there was a span of 17 bases. The chain's CDR3 is CASSWGQGGVETQYF. The CDR3 region has the DNA TGCGCCAGCAGCTGGGGCCAGGGGGGAGTTGAGACCCAGTACTTC.

This chain links TRBV15 with TRBJ1-4; D remains ambiguous. CDR3 length: 13 residues. V lost 1 base and J lost 11, with 11 bases in between. Germline lookup yields CDR1 LNHNV and CDR2 YYDKDF (reference sequence). Here the CDR3 reads CATSRGERVKLFF. In DNA form, the CDR3 reads TGTGCCACCAGCAGAGGGGAGAGGGTGAAACTGTTTTTT.

This clone showed up just once. The chain combines TRBV5-1 with TRBJ1-1, with TRBD1 as a possible D gene (5 bases). The CDR3 totals 14 residues. Germline V gene sequence: CDR1 SGHRS, CDR2 YFSETQ. V was cut by 4 bases and J by 0 bases, with 10 bases left in between. The CDR3: CASSRDSMNTEAFF. In DNA form, the CDR3 reads TGCGCCAGCAGCCGGGACTCCATGAACACTGAAGCTTTCTTT.

The J gene is TRBJ2-2, the V gene TRBV5-1; unclear D gene. Per germline, CDR1 SGHRS and CDR2 YFSETQ. V gave up 0 bases and J gave up 5 bases, with 8 bases separating them. The CDR3 is 14 amino acids. In DNA, the CDR3 is TGCGCCAGCAGCTTGGCCCACGGTACCGGGGAGCTGTTTTTT. Amino acid sequence: CASSLAHGTGELFF.

The V and J genes are TRBV28 and TRBJ1-6, with 9 bases lining up with TRBD1. The CDR3 is made up of 15 amino acids. V lost 5 bases and J lost 9; bases outside the gene matches: 8. In germline, CDR1 is MDHEN, CDR2 SYDVKM. As DNA, the CDR3 is TGTGCCAGCAGTCGGGACAGGGCCTATTCTTCACCCCTCCACTTT. Its translation is CASSRDRAYSSPLHF. Looking up the rest from reference TRBV28 and TRBJ1-6 gives the full variable domain: DVKVTQSSRYLVKRTGEKVFLECVQDMDHENMFWYRQDPGLGLRLIYFSYDVKMKEKGDIPEGYSVSREKKERFSLILESASTNQTSMYLCASSRDRAYSSPLHFGNGTRLTVT.

The J gene is TRBJ1-2, the V gene TRBV10-3; 7 bases are shared with TRBD1. The length of the CDR3 is 16 residues. V lost 2 bases to trimming and J lost 5 bases; unmatched junction nucleotides: 11. Germline-derived CDR1 and CDR2 are ENHRY and SYGVKD. The CDR3 reads CAISEPETGVDYGYTF. In DNA, the CDR3 is TGTGCCATCAGTGAGCCAGAAACAGGGGTCGATTATGGCTACACCTTC.

The rearrangement uses TRBV28 and TRBJ2-7; 10 nucleotides agree with TRBD2. V shed 6 bases and J 5 bases; nucleotides not matched to a gene: 7. From germline, CDR1 is MDHEN and CDR2 SYDVKM. The CDR3 length is 14 residues. The CDR3 DNA is TGTGCCAGCAGCACAAGCGGGGGGGCCCACGAGCAGTACTTC. Protein sequence: CASSTSGGAHEQYF.

This clone was seen only a few times. The chain is built from TRBV7-9 and TRBJ1-2; 11 positions match TRBD1. V was clipped by 5 bases and J by 6 bases; unmatched bases: 2. The CDR3 consists of 13 residues. Germline V gene sequence: CDR1 SEHNR, CDR2 FQNEAQ (reference sequence). The CDR3 bases are TGTGCCAGCAGCCCGGGACAGGGGGATGGCTACACCTTC. Translated, it gives CASSPGQGDGYTF.

The chain recombines TRBV7-2 with TRBJ2-3; D might be TRBD2 (6 bases). With 5 bases removed from V and 9 bases from J, the gap between germline ends came to 21 bases. The CDR3 spans 15 residues. Germline-derived CDR1 and CDR2 are SGHTA and FQGNSA. The CDR3 region is CASSQGIVRGATQYF. The CDR3 coding sequence is TGTGCCAGCAGCCAAGGGATTGTTCGCGGGGCCACGCAGTATTTT.